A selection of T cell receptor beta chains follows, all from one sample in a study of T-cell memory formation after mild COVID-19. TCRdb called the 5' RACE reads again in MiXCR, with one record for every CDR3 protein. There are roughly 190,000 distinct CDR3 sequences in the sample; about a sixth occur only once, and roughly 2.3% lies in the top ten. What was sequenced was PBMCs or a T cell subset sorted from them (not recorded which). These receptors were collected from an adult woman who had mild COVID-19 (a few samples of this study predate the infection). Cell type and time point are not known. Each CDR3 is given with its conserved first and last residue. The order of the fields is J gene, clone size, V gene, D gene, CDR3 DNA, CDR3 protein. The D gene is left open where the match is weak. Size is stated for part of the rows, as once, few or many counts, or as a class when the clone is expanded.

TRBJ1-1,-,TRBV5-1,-,TGCGCCAGCAGCTTGGGACAGACCCCCACTGAAGCTTTCTTT,CASSLGQTPTEAFF
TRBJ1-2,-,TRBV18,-,TGTGCCAGCTCACCACCGCTTAACTATGGCTACACCTTC,CASSPPLNYGYTF
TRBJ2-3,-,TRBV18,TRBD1,TGTGCCAGCACTTACAGGGGGGTATTGCCCCCAGATACGCAGTATTTT,CASTYRGVLPPDTQYF
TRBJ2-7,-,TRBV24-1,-,TGTGCCACCAGTGATAGACGGCGGCCCTCCTACGAGCAGTACTTC,CATSDRRRPSYEQYF
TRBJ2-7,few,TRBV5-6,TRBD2,TGTGCCAGCAGCTTTGTGTCGTCTAGCGGGAGGCACTTAGACTTC,CASSFVSSSGRHLDF
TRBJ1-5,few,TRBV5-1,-,TGCGCCAGCAGCTGGGGCGATTATAGCAATCAGCCCCAGCATTTT,CASSWGDYSNQPQHF
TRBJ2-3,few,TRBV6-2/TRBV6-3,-,TGTGCCAGCAGTTACTCGAACCAGCGCGCGCAGTATTTT,CASSYSNQRAQYF
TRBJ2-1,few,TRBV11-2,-,TGTGCCAGCAGCTTAGATCGCGCGGGGCGCTCCTACAATGAGCAGTTCTTC,CASSLDRAGRSYNEQFF
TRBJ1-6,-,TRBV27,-,TGTGCCAGTCACATCGGACATATCAATGGGAATTCACCCCTCCACTTT,CASHIGHINGNSPLHF
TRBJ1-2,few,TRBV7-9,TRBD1,TGTGCCAGCAGCTTCTCTGACAGGGCGGGCTATGGCTACACCTTC,CASSFSDRAGYGYTF
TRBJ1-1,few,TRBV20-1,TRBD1,TGCAGTGCTAGAGAAACAGGGGGCTACACTGAAGCTTTCTTT,CSARETGGYTEAFF
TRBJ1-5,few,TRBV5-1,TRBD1,TGCGCCAGCAGCCGGACAGGGAGTCAGCCCCAGCATTTT,CASSRTGSQPQHF
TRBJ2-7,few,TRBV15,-,TGTGCCACCAGCGCGAGACTCAGCGGGCCCTCCTACGAGCAGTACTTC,CATSARLSGPSYEQYF
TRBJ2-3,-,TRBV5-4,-,TGTGCCAGCAGCTTGGACAGCCCGAAGGATACGCAGTATTTT,CASSLDSPKDTQYF
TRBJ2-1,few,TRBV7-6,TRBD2,TGTGCCAGCAGCTACCGTCTAGCGGACTCCTACAATGAGCAGTTCTTC,CASSYRLADSYNEQFF
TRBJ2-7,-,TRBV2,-,TGTGCCAGCAGATTTGAGGGGGGGAGGAACGAGCAGTACTTC,CASRFEGGRNEQYF
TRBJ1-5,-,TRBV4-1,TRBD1,TGCGCCAGCAGCCGGGTACTACGGACAGGGCCGAATCAGCCCCAGCATTTT,CASSRVLRTGPNQPQHF
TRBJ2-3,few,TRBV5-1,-,TGCGCCAGCAGCTTGGACAGCTCAGATACGCAGTATTTT,CASSLDSSDTQYF
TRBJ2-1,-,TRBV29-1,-,TGCAGCGCTCGGCCCTCCGATTCCTACAATGAGCAGTTCTTC,CSARPSDSYNEQFF
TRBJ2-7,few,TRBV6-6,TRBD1,TGTGCCAGCAGTGAAGACAGGGGTCGCGACGAGCAGTACTTC,CASSEDRGRDEQYF
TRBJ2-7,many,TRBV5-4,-,TGTGCCAGCAGCTCCGCGGTTGCCCACGAGCAGTACTTC,CASSSAVAHEQYF
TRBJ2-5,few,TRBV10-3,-,TGTGCCATCAGTGAGGGTACCGGGAGAGGAGAGACCCAGTACTTC,CAISEGTGRGETQYF
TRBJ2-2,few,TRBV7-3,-,TGTGCCAGCAGCTTAAGCCAGGGGATGACCGGGGAGCTGTTTTTT,CASSLSQGMTGELFF
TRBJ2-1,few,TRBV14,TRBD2,TGTGCCAGCAGCCCGAGCGGGAGGTACAACAGTGAGCAGTTCTTC,CASSPSGRYNSEQFF
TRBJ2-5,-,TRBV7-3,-,TGTGCCAGCAGCTTAACAGGCCTCCGGGGGGAGACCCAGTACTTC,CASSLTGLRGETQYF
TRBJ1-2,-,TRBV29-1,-,TGCAGCGCAACGAGGGACCTCTCATATGGCTACACCTTC,CSATRDLSYGYTF
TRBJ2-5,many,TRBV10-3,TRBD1,TGTGCCATCAGGGGGACAGAAGAGACCCAGTACTTC,CAIRGTEETQYF
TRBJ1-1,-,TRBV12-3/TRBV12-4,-,TGTGCCAGCAGTTTATCAGGGTTTACGACTGAAGCTTTCTTT,CASSLSGFTTEAFF
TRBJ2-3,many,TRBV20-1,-,TGCAGTGCTAGACCTAGTCCCCCGGATACGCAGTATTTT,CSARPSPPDTQYF
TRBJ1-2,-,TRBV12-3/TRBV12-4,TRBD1,TGTGCCAGCAGTTTCGGGACAGGGCTTGGCTACACCTTC,CASSFGTGLGYTF
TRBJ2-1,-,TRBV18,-,TGTGCCAGCTCACCAAGGGGTTATGAGCAGTTCTTC,CASSPRGYEQFF
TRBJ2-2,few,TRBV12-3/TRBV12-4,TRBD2,TGTGCCAGCAGTCGCTGGACTAGCGGGGGAATAAACACCGGGGAGCTGTTTTTT,CASSRWTSGGINTGELFF
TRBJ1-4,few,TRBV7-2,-,TGTGCCAGCAGCTTTGGCGGGAAGAATGAAAAACTGTTTTTT,CASSFGGKNEKLFF
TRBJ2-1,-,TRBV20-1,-,TGCAGTGCTAGAGATGGGTTTTGGGGATCCTACAATGAGCAGTTCTTC,CSARDGFWGSYNEQFF
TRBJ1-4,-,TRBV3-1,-,TGTGCCAGCAGCCGGGGTTTCACTAATGAAAAACTGTTTTTT,CASSRGFTNEKLFF
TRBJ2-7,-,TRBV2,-,TGTGCCAGCAGACGGGACCCTCCGGGAGAGCAGTACTTC,CASRRDPPGEQYF
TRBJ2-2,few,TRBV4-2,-,TGTGCCAGCAGCCAAGGTGCGGGGCCGAACACCGGGGAGCTGTTTTTT,CASSQGAGPNTGELFF
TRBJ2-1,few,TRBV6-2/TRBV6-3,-,TGTGCCAGCAGTTATCTCTCCTACAATGAGCAGTTCTTC,CASSYLSYNEQFF
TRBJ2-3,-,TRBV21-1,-,TGTGCCAGCAGCTCTGAGGGGATCACTAGCGGCCGATCTAGCACAGATACGCAGTATTTT,CASSSEGITSGRSSTDTQYF
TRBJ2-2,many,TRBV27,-,TGTGCCAGCACGCGGCCCCCCGGGGAGCTGTTTTTT,CASTRPPGELFF
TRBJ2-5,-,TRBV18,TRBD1,TGTGCCAGCTCACGACGACAGGGCCAAGAGACCCAGTACTTC,CASSRRQGQETQYF
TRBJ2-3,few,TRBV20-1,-,TGCAGTGCTAGAGCAGGGCAGAGACTCACAGATACGCAGTATTTT,CSARAGQRLTDTQYF
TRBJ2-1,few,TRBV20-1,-,TGCAGTGCTCCCACAGTTTACAATGAGCAGTTCTTC,CSAPTVYNEQFF
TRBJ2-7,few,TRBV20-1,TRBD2,TGCAGTGCTCCTGGGTATACTAGCGGGAGTCCCTACGAGCAGTACTTC,CSAPGYTSGSPYEQYF
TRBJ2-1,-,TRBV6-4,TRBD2,TGTGCCAGCAGTCGAAGGACTAGCGGGGGCCCCAATGAGCAGTTCTTC,CASSRRTSGGPNEQFF
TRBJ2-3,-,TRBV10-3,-,TGTGCCATCAGTGAGTTACAAACTTCAGATACGCAGTATTTT,CAISELQTSDTQYF
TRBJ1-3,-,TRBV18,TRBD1,TGTGCCAGCTCGTCCAAGACAGGGAACTCTGGAAACACCATATATTTT,CASSSKTGNSGNTIYF
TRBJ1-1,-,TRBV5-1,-,TGCGCCAGCAGCACGGGGACGGCGAACACTGAAGCTTTCTTT,CASSTGTANTEAFF
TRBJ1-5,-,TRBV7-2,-,TGTGCCAGCAGGGATGACAGGCAGCCCCAGCATTTT,CASRDDRQPQHF
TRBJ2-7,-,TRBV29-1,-,TGCAGCGTTGAAGGGCAGGGAGTTTACGAGCAGTACTTC,CSVEGQGVYEQYF
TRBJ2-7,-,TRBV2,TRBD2,TGTGCCAGCAGGTCGGGGGGGAGGTCCTACGAGCAGTACTTC,CASRSGGRSYEQYF
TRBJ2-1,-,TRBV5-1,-,TGCGCCAGCAGCTTTACGTACCAGGGGTCCTACAATGAGCAGTTCTTC,CASSFTYQGSYNEQFF